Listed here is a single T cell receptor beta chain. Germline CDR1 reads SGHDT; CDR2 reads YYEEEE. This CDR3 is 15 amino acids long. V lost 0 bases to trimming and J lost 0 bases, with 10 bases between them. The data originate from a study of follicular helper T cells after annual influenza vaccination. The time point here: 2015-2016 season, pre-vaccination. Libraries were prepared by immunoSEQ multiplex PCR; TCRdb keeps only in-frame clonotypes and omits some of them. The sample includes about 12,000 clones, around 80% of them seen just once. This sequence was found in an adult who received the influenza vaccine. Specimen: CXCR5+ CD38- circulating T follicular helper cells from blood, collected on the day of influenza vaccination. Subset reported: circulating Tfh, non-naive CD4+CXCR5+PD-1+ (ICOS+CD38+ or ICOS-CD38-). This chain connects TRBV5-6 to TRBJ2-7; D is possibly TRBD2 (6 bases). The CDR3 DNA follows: TGTGCCAGCAGCTTGGCTCGCGGGGCCTCCTACGAGCAGTACTTC. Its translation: CASSLARGASYEQYF. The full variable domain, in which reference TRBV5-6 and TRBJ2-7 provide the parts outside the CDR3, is DAGVTQSPTHLIKTRGQQVTLRCSPKSGHDTVSWYQQALGQGPQFIFQYYEEEERQRGNFPDRFSGHQFPNYSSELNVNALLLGDSALYLCASSLARGASYEQYFGPGTRLTVT.